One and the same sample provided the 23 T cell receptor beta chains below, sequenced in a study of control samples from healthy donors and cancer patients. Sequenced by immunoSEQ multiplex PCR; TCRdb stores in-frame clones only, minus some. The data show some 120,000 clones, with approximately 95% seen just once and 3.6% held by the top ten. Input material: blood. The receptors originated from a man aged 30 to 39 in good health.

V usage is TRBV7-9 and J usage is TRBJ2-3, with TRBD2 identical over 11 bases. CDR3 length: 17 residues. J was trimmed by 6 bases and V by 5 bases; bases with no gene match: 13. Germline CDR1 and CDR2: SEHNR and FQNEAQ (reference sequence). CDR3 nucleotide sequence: TGTGCCAGCAGCAATGAAGGGACTAGCGGCTCCTTGGATACGCAGTATTTT. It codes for CASSNEGTSGSLDTQYF.

The CDR3 DNA follows: TGTGCCAGCAGCCCGTGGGCGGGACAGAGAGACAATGAGCAGTTCTTC. Its translation is CASSPWAGQRDNEQFF. The gene calls are TRBV11-3 and TRBJ2-1, with D possibly being TRBD1 (7 bases). Germline CDR1 SGHNT, CDR2 YENEEA. The CDR3 extends over 16 amino acids. V shed 5 bases and J shed 5 bases, with 19 bases lying between them.

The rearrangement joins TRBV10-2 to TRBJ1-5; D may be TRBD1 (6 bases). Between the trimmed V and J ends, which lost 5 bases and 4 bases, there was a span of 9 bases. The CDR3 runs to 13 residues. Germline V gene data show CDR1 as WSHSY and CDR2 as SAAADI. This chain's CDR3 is CASSPTGNQPQHF. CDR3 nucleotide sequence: TGCGCCAGCAGTCCAACAGGGAATCAGCCCCAGCATTTT.

The CDR3 region is CASSDPMNPLGSGELFF. The CDR3 nucleotides are TGTGCCAGCAGTGACCCCATGAACCCCCTGGGGTCCGGGGAGCTGTTTTTT. V gene TRBV6-4 combines with J gene TRBJ2-2, with D hard to call. The germline V gene has CDR1 MRHNA and CDR2 SNTAGT. The V end was cut by 2 bases, the J end by 6 bases, with 19 bases between. The CDR3 is 17 residues long.

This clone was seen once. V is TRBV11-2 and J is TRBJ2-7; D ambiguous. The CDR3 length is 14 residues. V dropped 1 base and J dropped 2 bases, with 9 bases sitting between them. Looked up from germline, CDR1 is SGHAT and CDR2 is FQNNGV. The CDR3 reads CASSLGSLTYEQYF. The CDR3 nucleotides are TGTGCCAGCAGCTTAGGCAGCCTAACCTACGAGCAGTACTTC.

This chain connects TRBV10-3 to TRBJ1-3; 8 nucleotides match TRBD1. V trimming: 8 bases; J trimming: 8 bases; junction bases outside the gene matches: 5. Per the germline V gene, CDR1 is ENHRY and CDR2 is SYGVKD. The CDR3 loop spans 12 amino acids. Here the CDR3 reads CAIGTGGYTIYF. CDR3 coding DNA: TGTGCCATCGGGACAGGAGGATACACCATATATTTT.

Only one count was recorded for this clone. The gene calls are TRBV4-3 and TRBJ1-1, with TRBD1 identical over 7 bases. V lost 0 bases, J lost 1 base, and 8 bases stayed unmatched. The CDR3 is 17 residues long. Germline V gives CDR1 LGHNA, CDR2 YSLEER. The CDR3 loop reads CASSQDGIEGANTEAFF. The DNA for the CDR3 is TGCGCCAGCAGCCAAGATGGGATTGAGGGGGCGAACACTGAAGCTTTCTTT.

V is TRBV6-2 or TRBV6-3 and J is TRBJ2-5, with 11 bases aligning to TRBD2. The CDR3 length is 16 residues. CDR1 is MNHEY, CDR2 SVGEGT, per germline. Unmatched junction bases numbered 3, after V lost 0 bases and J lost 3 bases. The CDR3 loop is CASSYSQGLAEETQYF. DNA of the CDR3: TGTGCCAGCAGTTACTCTCAGGGACTAGCGGAAGAGACCCAGTACTTC.

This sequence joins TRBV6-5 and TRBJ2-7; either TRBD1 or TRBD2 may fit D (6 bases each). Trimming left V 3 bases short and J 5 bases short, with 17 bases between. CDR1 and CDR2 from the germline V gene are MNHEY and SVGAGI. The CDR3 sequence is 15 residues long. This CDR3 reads CASSYGGRPPDEQYF. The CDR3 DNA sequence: TGTGCCAGCAGTTATGGGGGGCGTCCCCCCGACGAGCAGTACTTC.

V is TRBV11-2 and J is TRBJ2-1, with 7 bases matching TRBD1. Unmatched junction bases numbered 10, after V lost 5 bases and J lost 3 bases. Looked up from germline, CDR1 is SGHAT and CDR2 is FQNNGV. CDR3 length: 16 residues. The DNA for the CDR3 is TGTGCCAGCAGCCCGATACCGGGACAGAACTACAATGAGCAGTTCTTC. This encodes CASSPIPGQNYNEQFF.

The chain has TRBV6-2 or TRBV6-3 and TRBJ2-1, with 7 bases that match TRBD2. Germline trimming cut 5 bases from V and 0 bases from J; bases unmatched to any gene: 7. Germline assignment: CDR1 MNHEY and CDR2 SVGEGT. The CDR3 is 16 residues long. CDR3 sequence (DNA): TGTGCCAGCAGTCCGGCAGGGAGGGCCTCCTACAATGAGCAGTTCTTC. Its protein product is CASSPAGRASYNEQFF.

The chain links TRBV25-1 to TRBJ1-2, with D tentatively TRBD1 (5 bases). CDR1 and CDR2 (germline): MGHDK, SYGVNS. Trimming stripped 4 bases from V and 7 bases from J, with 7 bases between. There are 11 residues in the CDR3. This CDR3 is CASSVGVGYTF. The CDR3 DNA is TGTGCCAGCAGTGTAGGGGTTGGCTACACCTTC.

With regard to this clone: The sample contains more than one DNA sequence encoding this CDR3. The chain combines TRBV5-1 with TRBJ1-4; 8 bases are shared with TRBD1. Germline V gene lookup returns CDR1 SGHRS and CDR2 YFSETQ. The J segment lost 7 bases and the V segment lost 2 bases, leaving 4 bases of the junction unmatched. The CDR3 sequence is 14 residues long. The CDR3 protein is CASSLGQGSEKLFF. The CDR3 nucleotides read TGCGCCAGCAGCTTAGGACAGGGTAGTGAAAAACTGTTTTTT.

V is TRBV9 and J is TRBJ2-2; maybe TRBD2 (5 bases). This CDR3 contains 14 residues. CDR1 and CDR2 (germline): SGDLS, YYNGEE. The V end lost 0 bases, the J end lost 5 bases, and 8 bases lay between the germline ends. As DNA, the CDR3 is TGTGCCAGCAGCGTAGTATCGGGGACCGGGGAGCTGTTTTTT. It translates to CASSVVSGTGELFF.

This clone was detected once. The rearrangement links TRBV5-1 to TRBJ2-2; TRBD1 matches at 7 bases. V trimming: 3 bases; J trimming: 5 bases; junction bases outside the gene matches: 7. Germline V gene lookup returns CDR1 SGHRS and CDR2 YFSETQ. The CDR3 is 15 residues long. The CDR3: CASSYRQGRTGELFF. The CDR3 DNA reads TGCGCCAGCAGCTACCGACAGGGTCGGACCGGGGAGCTGTTTTTT.

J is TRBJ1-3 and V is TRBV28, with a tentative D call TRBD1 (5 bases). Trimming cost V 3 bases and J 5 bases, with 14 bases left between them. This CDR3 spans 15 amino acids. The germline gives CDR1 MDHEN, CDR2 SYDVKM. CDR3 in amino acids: CASSFRDSGRNTIYF. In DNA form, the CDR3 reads TGTGCCAGCAGTTTCAGGGATTCGGGAAGAAACACCATATATTTT.

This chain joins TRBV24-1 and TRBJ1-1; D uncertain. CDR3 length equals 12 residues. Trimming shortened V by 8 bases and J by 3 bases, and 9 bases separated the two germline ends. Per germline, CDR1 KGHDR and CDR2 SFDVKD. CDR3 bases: TGTGCCACCAAGGGTTGGGACACTGAAGCTTTCTTT. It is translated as CATKGWDTEAFF.

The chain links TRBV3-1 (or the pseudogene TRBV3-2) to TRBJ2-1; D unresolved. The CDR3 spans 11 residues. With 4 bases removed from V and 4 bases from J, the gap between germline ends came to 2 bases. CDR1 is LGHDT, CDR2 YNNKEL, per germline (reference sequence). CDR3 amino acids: CASSLYNEQFF. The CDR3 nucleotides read TGTGCCAGCAGCCTTTACAATGAGCAGTTCTTC.

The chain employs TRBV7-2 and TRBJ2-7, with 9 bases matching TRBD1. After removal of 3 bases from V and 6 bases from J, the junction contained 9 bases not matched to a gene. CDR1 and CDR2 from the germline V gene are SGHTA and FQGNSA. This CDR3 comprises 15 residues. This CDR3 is CASSLSRDRAGEQYF. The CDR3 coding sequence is TGTGCCAGCAGCTTGTCCCGGGACAGGGCCGGCGAGCAGTACTTC. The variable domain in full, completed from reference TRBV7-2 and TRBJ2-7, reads GAGVSQSPSNKVTEKGKDVELRCDPISGHTALYWYRQSLGQGLEFLIYFQGNSAPDKSGLPSDRFSAERTGGSVSTLTIQRTQQEDSAVYLCASSLSRDRAGEQYFGPGTRLTVT.

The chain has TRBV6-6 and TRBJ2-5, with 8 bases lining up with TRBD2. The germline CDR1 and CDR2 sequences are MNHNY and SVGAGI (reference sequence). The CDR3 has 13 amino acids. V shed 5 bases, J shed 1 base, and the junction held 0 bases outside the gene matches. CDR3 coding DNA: TGTGCCAGCAGTGCGGGGGGCCAAGAGACCCAGTACTTC. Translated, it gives CASSAGGQETQYF.

The CDR3: CASSLPGGPLYNNEQFF. The CDR3 DNA sequence: TGTGCCAGCAGCTTACCCGGGGGGCCACTCTATAACAATGAGCAGTTCTTC. The chain employs TRBV7-6 and TRBJ2-1; weak D call: TRBD2 (7 bases). The germline V and J ends were trimmed by 2 bases and 5 bases, with 19 bases remaining between them. CDR3 length: 17 residues. In germline, CDR1 is SGHVS, CDR2 FNYEAQ.

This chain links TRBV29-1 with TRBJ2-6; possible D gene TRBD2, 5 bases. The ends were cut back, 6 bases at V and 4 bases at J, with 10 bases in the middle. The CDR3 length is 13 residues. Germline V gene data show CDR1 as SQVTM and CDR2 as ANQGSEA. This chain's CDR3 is CSVGSTGANVLTF. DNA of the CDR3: TGCAGCGTGGGGAGTACCGGGGCCAACGTCCTGACTTTC.

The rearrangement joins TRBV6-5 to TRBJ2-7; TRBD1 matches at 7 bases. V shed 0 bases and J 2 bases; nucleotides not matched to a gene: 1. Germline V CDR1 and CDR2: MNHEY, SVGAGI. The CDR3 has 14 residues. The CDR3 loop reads CASSYSGQTYEQYF. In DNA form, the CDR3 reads TGTGCCAGCAGTTACTCGGGACAGACCTACGAGCAGTACTTC.